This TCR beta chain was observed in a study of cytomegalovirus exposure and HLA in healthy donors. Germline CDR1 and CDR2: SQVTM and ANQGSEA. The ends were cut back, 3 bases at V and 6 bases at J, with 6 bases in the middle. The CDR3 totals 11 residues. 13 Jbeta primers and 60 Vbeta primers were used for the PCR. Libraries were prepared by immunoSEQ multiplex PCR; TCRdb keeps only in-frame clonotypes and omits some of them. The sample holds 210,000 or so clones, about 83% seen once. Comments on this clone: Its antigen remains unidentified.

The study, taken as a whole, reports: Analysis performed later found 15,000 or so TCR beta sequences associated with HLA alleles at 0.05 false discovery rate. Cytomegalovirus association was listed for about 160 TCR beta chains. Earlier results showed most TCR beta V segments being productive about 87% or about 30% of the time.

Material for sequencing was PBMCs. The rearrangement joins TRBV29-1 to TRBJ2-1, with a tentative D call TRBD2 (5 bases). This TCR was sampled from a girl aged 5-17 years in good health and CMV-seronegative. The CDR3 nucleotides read TGCAGCGTTGAGGCGGGCAATGAGCAGTTCTTC. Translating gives CSVEAGNEQFF.